This TCR beta chain was observed in a study of blood T cell repertoires in COVID-19. Study details: T cells, B-cell-depleted T cells, or PBMCs provided the cDNA or gDNA that served as material.

The length of the CDR3 is 17 residues. Germline V CDR1 and CDR2: SEHNR, FQNEAQ (reference sequence). V gave up 5 bases and J gave up 1 base; unmatched junction bases: 11. Per the authors' pipeline: Researchers report that nucleated cell counts were estimated from reference gene primer amplification. TCRdb's table, derived via immunoSEQ multiplex PCR, lists solely in-frame clones and lacks some. For V, J and clone size, that table is used; D and trimming come from the DNA. The data show more than 85,000 clones, roughly 90% seen once. This clonotype was sampled from a woman older than 75 with acute or convalescent COVID-19. J is TRBJ2-5 and V is TRBV7-9; 9 bases agree with TRBD1. The sequenced material came from peripheral blood. Written as DNA, the CDR3 is TGTGCCAGCAGCCGGGGATCGACAGGGGGTATCCAAGAGACCCAGTACTTC. This sequence encodes CASSRGSTGGIQETQYF.